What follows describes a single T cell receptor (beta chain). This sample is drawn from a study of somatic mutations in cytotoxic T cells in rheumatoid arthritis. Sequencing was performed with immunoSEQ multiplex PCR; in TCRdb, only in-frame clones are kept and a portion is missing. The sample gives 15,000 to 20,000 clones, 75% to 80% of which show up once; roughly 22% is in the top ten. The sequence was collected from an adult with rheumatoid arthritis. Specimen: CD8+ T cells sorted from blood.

The CDR3, as DNA: TGTGCCAGCAGCTTAGAGAACAATGAGCAGTTCTTC. It yields the protein CASSLENNEQFF. The chain employs TRBV7-2 and TRBJ2-1; D gene ambiguous. Trimming removed 1 base at V and 5 bases at J, with 3 bases between. There are 12 residues in the CDR3. Per germline, CDR1 SGHTA and CDR2 FQGNSA.